This T cell receptor beta chain was sequenced for a study of OX40 agonist ivuxolimab in advanced cancers. About the study: There were three patients with partial responses, one having hepatocellular carcinoma and two cutaneous melanoma.

Method: immunoSEQ multiplex PCR; TCRdb's copy keeps in-frame clones and lacks some. Altogether fewer than 100,000 clones are present, around 90% being singletons, with the ten largest covering roughly 10%. The CDR3 is 12 residues long. Trimming cost V 0 bases and J 5 bases, with 3 bases left between them. Germline values: CDR1 SGHNT, CDR2 YYREEE (reference sequence). Overall study results and limits: The authors also found low normalized T-cell clonal expansion in some nonresponders.

Worth noting for this clone: The antigen is undetermined.

Sequencing was performed on CD4+ or CD8+ T cells sorted from blood, taken in a trial of the OX40 agonist ivuxolimab. This TCR came from an adult with an advanced solid tumor such as melanoma, head and neck, liver or kidney cancer. The V and J genes are TRBV5-4 and TRBJ1-5; D remains ambiguous. In DNA form, the CDR3 reads TGTGCCAGCAGCTTGGTGGATCAGCCCCAGCATTTT. Protein product: CASSLVDQPQHF.